Below, 32 T cell receptor beta chains from the same sample are listed, as sequenced in a study of Ad26.COV2.S vaccination and SARS-CoV-2 variants (dated by TCRdb to the early 2020s). Libraries were prepared through the immunoSEQ multiplex PCR assay. The source is immuneACCESS, and TCRdb retained only in-frame sequences with V and J called. Part of the clones is not carried over; for the studies checked, unresolved V genes explain less than half of this, and the remainder is unexplained. In this sample the table shows over 350,000 clones, more than 85% of which occur a single time. Of the sample, roughly 3% is held by the ten largest clones. The treatment or condition tag for this specimen amounts to: about 20 received Ad26.COV2.S at low or high dose, single or two shots; 5 received placebo; per-sample allocation not given. Repertoires of vaccine and placebo recipients were sequenced from samples collected on day 63 after the first injection.

The material was peripheral blood, obtained in a trial of Ad26.COV2.S vaccine versus placebo. The receptor set was obtained from a person aged 18-65 years who received the Ad26.COV2.S COVID-19 vaccine or a placebo.

The chain combines TRBV2 with TRBJ1-1; D remains unclear. CDR1 is SNHLY and CDR2 is FYNNEI in the germline V gene. Deletions cut 4 bases from V and 0 bases from J, with 12 bases between. The CDR3 covers 15 residues. The CDR3 sequence: CASSATAALNTEAFF. Here the CDR3 DNA reads TGTGCCAGCAGTGCTACTGCAGCCTTGAACACTGAAGCTTTCTTT.

The chain has TRBV12-3 or TRBV12-4 and TRBJ2-5; 9 nucleotides line up with TRBD1. This CDR3 comprises 13 residues. V gave up 5 bases and J gave up 5 bases; unmatched junction bases: 3. This CDR3 is CASSPGQGETQYF. The CDR3 coding sequence is TGTGCCAGCAGTCCCGGACAGGGGGAGACCCAGTACTTC.

The chain recombines TRBV6-2 or TRBV6-3 with TRBJ2-6, with D perhaps matching TRBD2 (5 bases). This CDR3 spans 19 amino acids. Deletions cut 2 bases from V and 7 bases from J, with 24 bases between. Germline V lookup: CDR1 MNHEY, CDR2 SVGEGT. The CDR3 nucleotides read TGTGCCAGCAGTTACGACCTGGAGACTAATATCTGGGTAGCCAACGTCCTGACTTTC. This translates into CASSYDLETNIWVANVLTF.

J is TRBJ2-5 and V is TRBV7-8, with D maybe TRBD2 (5 bases). Trimming took 1 base from V and 3 from J, leaving 12 bases between them. The CDR3 consists of 15 residues. In germline, CDR1 is SGHVS, CDR2 FQNEAQ. In DNA form, the CDR3 reads TGTGCCAGCAGCTTAGTTCGGGGAGCCGAAGAGACCCAGTACTTC. It yields the protein CASSLVRGAEETQYF. Based on the CDR3 plus reference TRBV7-8 and TRBJ2-5, the full variable domain is GAGVSQSPRYKVAKRGQDVALRCDPISGHVSLFWYQQALGQGPEFLTYFQNEAQLDKSGLPSDRFFAERPEGSVSTLKIQRTQQEDSAVYLCASSLVRGAEETQYFGPGTRLLVL.

About this clone itself: Other DNA sequences in this specimen translate into the identical CDR3. The V call is TRBV11-2, the J call TRBJ1-4; weak D call: TRBD1 (5 bases). This CDR3 has 14 residues. The germline CDR1 and CDR2 sequences are SGHAT and FQNNGV. The V gene lost 1 base and the J gene lost 7 bases, with 10 bases spanning the gap. CDR3 in DNA: TGTGCCAGCAGCTTAGGGGGCGTCGGTGAAAAACTGTTTTTT. It translates to CASSLGGVGEKLFF.

This clone was counted once. This chain links TRBV7-8 with TRBJ2-7; unclear D gene. CDR1 SGHVS and CDR2 FQNEAQ come from the germline V gene. The CDR3 is made up of 12 amino acids. Trimming stripped 4 bases from V and 3 bases from J, with 7 bases between. CDR3 coding DNA: TGTGCCAGCAGCTACCGTGGCTACGAGCAGTACTTC. It translates to CASSYRGYEQYF.

This chain's CDR3 is CASSASGGVNQPQHF. CDR3 DNA sequence: TGTGCCAGCAGCGCTTCGGGGGGAGTCAATCAGCCCCAGCATTTT. The chain recombines TRBV9 with TRBJ1-5, with D perhaps matching TRBD1 (5 bases). Germline V CDR1 and CDR2: SGDLS, YYNGEE. V lost 3 bases to trimming and J lost 3 bases, with 13 bases between them. The CDR3 covers 15 residues.

A single count supports this clone. The J gene is TRBJ1-1, the V gene TRBV6-4; TRBD1 might be the D (5 bases). CDR3 size: 13 residues. V was shortened by 3 bases and J by 5 bases, with 10 bases between the two germline ends. Germline lookup yields CDR1 MRHNA and CDR2 SNTAGT. The CDR3 nucleotides read TGTGCCAGCAGTGAAGGGGAGGAAACTGAAGCTTTCTTT. This codes for CASSEGEETEAFF.

The genes are TRBV7-2 and TRBJ2-2; D is perhaps TRBD2 (6 bases). CDR1 is SGHTA, CDR2 FQGNSA, per germline. The ends were cut back, 3 bases at V and 7 bases at J, with 9 bases in the middle. The CDR3 has 13 residues. CDR3 amino acids: CASSLTRSGELFF. CDR3 DNA: TGTGCCAGCAGCTTGACTAGGAGCGGGGAGCTGTTTTTT.

In this sample, this clone turned up a few times. The chain links TRBV6-1 to TRBJ1-6; TRBD1 aligns across 9 bases. CDR3 size: 14 residues. The ends lost 3 bases at V and 10 bases at J; junction bases unmatched: 4. Per the germline V gene, CDR1 is MNHNS and CDR2 is SASEGT. The CDR3 region has the DNA TGTGCCAGCAGTGAGATTGGGACAGGGTCACCCCTCCACTTT. This sequence encodes CASSEIGTGSPLHF.

The chain combines TRBV6-2 or TRBV6-3 with TRBJ2-7, with D hard to call. Germline V lookup: CDR1 MNHEY, CDR2 SVGEGT. Trimming left V 0 bases short and J 5 bases short, with 8 bases between. This CDR3 has 13 residues. The chain's CDR3 is CASSYSGYDEQYF. The CDR3 nucleotides are TGTGCCAGCAGTTACTCTGGTTACGACGAGCAGTACTTC.

This clone was detected once. The V and J genes are TRBV5-1 and TRBJ1-6, with D perhaps TRBD1 (5 bases). The V gene's germline CDR1 is SGHRS and CDR2 YFSETQ. V gave up 4 bases and J gave up 6 bases, with 14 bases separating them. The CDR3 spans 15 residues. The CDR3 loop reads CASSPDSGGNSPLHF. The CDR3 DNA follows: TGCGCCAGCAGCCCCGACAGCGGTGGTAATTCACCCCTCCACTTT.

The J gene is TRBJ2-6, the V gene TRBV24-1; D unclear. The CDR3 totals 20 residues. Germline assignment: CDR1 KGHDR and CDR2 SFDVKD. Trimming took off 0 bases at V and 0 bases at J, with 17 bases between the two ends. The CDR3 bases are TGTGCCACCAGTGATTTGTCTAGGGCAGTCTCCAGCTCTGGGGCCAACGTCCTGACTTTC. It yields the protein CATSDLSRAVSSSGANVLTF.

This rearrangement joins TRBV5-1 to TRBJ2-2; D perhaps matches TRBD2 (6 bases). Germline CDR1 SGHRS, CDR2 YFSETQ. The CDR3 sequence is 16 residues long. Trimming left V 7 bases short and J 3 bases short, with 19 bases between. Here the CDR3 reads CASGLGGSGDTGELFF. The CDR3 nucleotides read TGCGCCAGCGGGTTGGGGGGAAGCGGCGACACCGGGGAGCTGTTTTTT.

The chain links TRBV27 to TRBJ1-2; 8 bases line up with TRBD1. The CDR3 spans 13 residues. The germline CDR1 and CDR2 sequences are MNHEY and SMNVEV (reference sequence). After removal of 2 bases from V and 8 bases from J, the junction contained 4 bases not matched to a gene. The CDR3 here is CASSLNAGGGYTF. DNA of the CDR3: TGTGCCAGCAGTTTAAATGCAGGGGGCGGCTACACCTTC.

V and J are TRBV6-5 and TRBJ2-7; D remains unclear. This CDR3 contains 13 residues. From germline, CDR1 is MNHEY and CDR2 SVGAGI. With 8 bases removed from V and 2 bases from J, the gap between germline ends came to 13 bases. The CDR3 coding sequence is TGTGCCAGCCGATCGGCGAAGGCCTACGAGCAGTACTTC. Protein product: CASRSAKAYEQYF.

A few counts support this clone. The rearrangement links TRBV4-1 to TRBJ1-1, with D unresolved. The CDR3 totals 15 residues. Germline CDR1 and CDR2: MGHRA and YSYEKL. Trimming removed 4 bases from V and 5 bases from J, with 17 bases in between. In nucleotides, the CDR3 is TGCGCCAGCAGCCCCGACAACGCCTTGTCAACTGAAGCTTTCTTT. It yields the protein CASSPDNALSTEAFF.

This clone has just a few counts. The sample contains more than one DNA sequence encoding this CDR3. CDR3 in DNA: TGTGCCAGCAGCCCCGGGACACTCAACACTGAAGCTTTCTTT. It is translated as CASSPGTLNTEAFF. The V and J genes are TRBV3-1 (or the pseudogene TRBV3-2) and TRBJ1-1; tentatively, D is TRBD1 (6 bases). This CDR3 region has 14 residues. Trimming shortened V by 4 bases and J by 2 bases, and 11 bases separated the two germline ends. Germline V gene data show CDR1 as LGHDT and CDR2 as YNNKEL (reference sequence).

The gene calls are TRBV5-1 and TRBJ1-2; 8 bases are shared with TRBD1. The germline V gene encodes CDR1 SGHRS and CDR2 YFSETQ. The V and J ends lost 2 bases and 4 bases, in that order; junction bases with no gene match: 7. The length of the CDR3 is 15 residues. In DNA form, the CDR3 reads TGCGCCAGCAGCTTACTGGGGACAGGTTCCTATGGCTACACCTTC. It is translated as CASSLLGTGSYGYTF.

This chain uses TRBV2 with TRBJ2-1; TRBD2 agrees at 13 bases. J was trimmed by 5 bases and V by 6 bases; bases with no gene match: 1. The CDR3 spans 14 residues. The germline V gene encodes CDR1 SNHLY and CDR2 FYNNEI. The CDR3 is CASRGLAGNNEQFF. The CDR3 nucleotides are TGTGCCAGCAGGGGACTAGCGGGAAACAATGAGCAGTTCTTC.

The count of this clone is one. This chain uses TRBV5-4 with TRBJ2-2, with a weak D call TRBD1 (6 bases). Germline V gene lookup returns CDR1 SGHNT and CDR2 YYREEE (reference sequence). The V end was cut by 2 bases, the J end by 5 bases, with 13 bases between. The CDR3 length is 15 residues. The CDR3 region has the DNA TGTGCCAGCAGCTTCCAGGGGATTGGAACCGGGGAGCTGTTTTTT. Amino acids: CASSFQGIGTGELFF.

The genes are TRBV9 and TRBJ1-2, with TRBD1 identical over 7 bases. The CDR3 consists of 12 residues. CDR1 is SGDLS and CDR2 is YYNGEE in the germline V gene. J was trimmed by 10 bases and V by 4 bases; bases with no gene match: 7. CDR3 region: CASSTSTGIYTF. Here the CDR3 DNA reads TGTGCCAGCAGCACCTCGACAGGGATCTACACCTTC. Complete variable domain (other parts from reference TRBV9 and TRBJ1-2): DSGVTQTPKHLITATGQRVTLRCSPRSGDLSVYWYQQSLDQGLQFLIQYYNGEERAKGNILERFSAQQFPDLHSELNLSSLELGDSALYFCASSTSTGIYTFGSGTRLTVV.

The rearrangement joins TRBV19 to TRBJ2-3, with D perhaps TRBD1 (5 bases). The CDR3 contains 13 residues. V was pared by 5 bases and J by 3 bases, with 9 bases between. Per the germline V gene, CDR1 is LNHDA and CDR2 is SQIVND (reference sequence). CDR3 coding DNA: TGTGCCAGTAGTGCCCGACAGACAGATACGCAGTATTTT. Protein: CASSARQTDTQYF.

The chain couples TRBV6-6 to TRBJ1-5; no reliable D call. Germline CDR1 is MNHNY and CDR2 is SVGAGI (reference sequence). The CDR3 consists of 13 residues. The V end lost 6 bases, the J end lost 0 bases, and 6 bases lay between the germline ends. CDR3 amino acids: CASSRHSNQPQHF. CDR3 bases: TGTGCCAGCAGCCGCCATAGCAATCAGCCCCAGCATTTT.

The chain is built from TRBV5-4 and TRBJ2-1, with 7 positions matching TRBD2. With V trimmed by 4 bases and J by 2 bases, 9 bases remained unmatched. The CDR3 has 16 amino acids. From germline, CDR1 is SGHNT and CDR2 YYREEE (reference sequence). Here the CDR3 DNA reads TGTGCCAGCAGCCAAGGCGGGCGGGGGACCTACAATGAGCAGTTCTTC. The encoded protein is CASSQGGRGTYNEQFF.

The genes are TRBV12-5 and TRBJ2-3; D gene ambiguous. V was cut by 2 bases and J by 2 bases, with 8 bases left in between. This CDR3 contains 14 residues. The germline V gene encodes CDR1 LGHNT and CDR2 FRNRAP. This chain's CDR3 is CASGLMVTTDTQYF. The CDR3 region has the DNA TGTGCTAGTGGTTTGATGGTCACCACAGATACGCAGTATTTT.

A note on this clone: Other nucleotide sequences from this sample produce the same CDR3. The V and J genes are TRBV5-6 and TRBJ1-2, with a tentative D call TRBD1 (6 bases). V lost 0 bases and J lost 4, with 7 bases in between. Germline V gene data show CDR1 as SGHDT and CDR2 as YYEEEE. This CDR3 comprises 13 residues. The CDR3 region is CASSLGTAYGYTF. CDR3 bases: TGTGCCAGCAGCTTGGGGACAGCCTATGGCTACACCTTC. The entire variable domain, with the rest obtained from reference TRBV5-6 and TRBJ1-2, is as follows: DAGVTQSPTHLIKTRGQQVTLRCSPKSGHDTVSWYQQALGQGPQFIFQYYEEEERQRGNFPDRFSGHQFPNYSSELNVNALLLGDSALYLCASSLGTAYGYTFGSGTRLTVV.

On this clone itself: Other DNA sequences within the sample encode an identical CDR3. This chain links TRBV18 with TRBJ1-1; weak D call: TRBD1 (6 bases). The CDR3 runs to 13 residues. Germline lookup yields CDR1 KGHSH and CDR2 LQKENI. V shed 3 bases and J shed 1 base, with 6 bases lying between them. The CDR3 here is CASSPTGNTEAFF. In DNA, the CDR3 is TGTGCCAGCTCACCGACAGGGAACACTGAAGCTTTCTTT.

The chain couples TRBV4-2 to TRBJ1-3, with no clear D. Germline V CDR1 and CDR2: LGHNA, YNFKEQ. The CDR3 extends over 16 amino acids. V dropped 0 bases and J dropped 0 bases, with 9 bases sitting between them. CDR3 nucleotide sequence: TGTGCCAGCAGCCAAGATCTTCCAGGCTCTGGAAACACCATATATTTT. This gives the protein CASSQDLPGSGNTIYF.

A single count supports this clone. Other DNA sequences in this sample translate to the same CDR3. This chain links TRBV7-9 with TRBJ1-1, with D unresolved. The V end lost 0 bases, the J end lost 2 bases, and 4 bases lay between the germline ends. This CDR3 spans 13 amino acids. The germline V gene encodes CDR1 SEHNR and CDR2 FQNEAQ (reference sequence). The CDR3 nucleotides are TGTGCCAGCAGCTTAGCTCCAAACACTGAAGCTTTCTTT. Protein product: CASSLAPNTEAFF.

V usage is TRBV5-6 and J usage is TRBJ1-1; 8 nucleotides agree with TRBD1. Unmatched junction bases numbered 8, after V lost 3 bases and J lost 4 bases. The germline CDR1 and CDR2 sequences are SGHDT and YYEEEE. The CDR3 loop spans 15 amino acids. This CDR3 reads CASSSLGRGPTEAFF. DNA of the CDR3: TGTGCCAGCAGCTCCTTGGGCAGGGGGCCCACTGAAGCTTTCTTT.

V and J are TRBV4-1 and TRBJ1-2; maybe TRBD1 (6 bases). Germline V gene lookup returns CDR1 MGHRA and CDR2 YSYEKL. V was trimmed by 1 base and J by 2 bases, leaving 11 bases between them. The CDR3 totals 15 residues. CDR3 DNA: TGCGCCAGCAGCCAAGTCTCGGGACAAAACTATGGCTACACCTTC. Translating it yields CASSQVSGQNYGYTF.